Each of the 23 T cell receptor beta chains below was sequenced from the same sample in a study of T cells in Graves' hyperthyroidism and ophthalmopathy. Template material for amplifying TCR beta CDR3 regions consisted of RNA transcripts. The HTBI set primed first-round TCR CDR3 RT-PCR. TCRdb called the multiplex PCR reads again in MiXCR, with one record for every CDR3 protein. This sample has more than 150,000 distinct CDR3 sequences, with about 17% found just once. The sample consisted of blood. The receptors here all came from a woman aged 45-65 years with Graves' hyperthyroidism.

This chain uses TRBV4-1 with TRBJ2-3; possible D gene TRBD1, 7 bases. The V gene lost 5 bases and the J gene lost 0 bases, with 18 bases spanning the gap. This CDR3 comprises 17 residues. From germline, CDR1 is MGHRA and CDR2 YSYEKL. CDR3 in amino acids: CASSGGGPKSSTDTQYF. The DNA of the CDR3 is TGCGCCAGCAGCGGAGGGGGCCCCAAATCCAGCACAGATACGCAGTATTTT.

This clonotype showed up many times. The chain carries TRBV27 and TRBJ2-6; perhaps D is TRBD1 or TRBD2 (6 bases each). This CDR3 comprises 15 residues. Germline-derived CDR1 and CDR2 are MNHEY and SMNVEV (reference sequence). Trimming removed 7 bases from V and 4 bases from J, with 14 bases in between. In nucleotides, the CDR3 is TGTGCCAGCACAACCACGGGGGCCGGGGCCAACGTCCTGACTTTC. This gives the protein CASTTTGAGANVLTF. Full variable domain (outside the CDR3, taken from reference TRBV27 and TRBJ2-6): EAQVTQNPRYLITVTGKKLTVTCSQNMNHEYMSWYRQDPGLGLRQIYYSMNVEVTDKGDVPEGYKVSRKEKRNFPLILESPSPNQTSLYFCASTTTGAGANVLTFGAGSRLTVL.

This clonotype was observed at least ten times. This chain uses TRBV19 with TRBJ1-5; weak D call: TRBD1 (5 bases). Germline CDR1 is LNHDA and CDR2 is SQIVND (reference sequence). V lost 5 bases to trimming and J lost 3 bases, with 11 bases between them. This CDR3 contains 14 residues. For the CDR3, the DNA is TGTGCCAGTAGTCTCAGGGATAACAATCAGCCCCAGCATTTT. Translation: CASSLRDNNQPQHF.

Ten or more counts support this clonotype. The rearrangement joins TRBV6-1 to TRBJ1-2; 7 bases align to TRBD1. The J segment lost 4 bases and the V segment lost 6 bases, leaving 11 bases of the junction unmatched. The CDR3 covers 15 residues. From germline, CDR1 is MNHNS and CDR2 SASEGT. The CDR3 DNA follows: TGTGCCAGCAGAAACTACAGGGACAGTAGCTATGGCTACACCTTC. Translated: CASRNYRDSSYGYTF.

This clonotype showed up just once. The chain combines TRBV6-1 with TRBJ2-7, with 9 nucleotides matching TRBD1. After removal of 2 bases from V and 3 bases from J, the junction contained 8 bases not matched to a gene. Germline loops: CDR1 MNHNS, CDR2 SASEGT. The CDR3 extends over 16 amino acids. CDR3 nucleotide sequence: TGTGCCAGCAGTGAACAGGTGACAGGGGGTTTCTACGAGCAGTACTTC. Protein: CASSEQVTGGFYEQYF.

There are many counts of this clonotype. The J gene is TRBJ1-4, the V gene TRBV28; tentative D call: TRBD1 (5 bases). V dropped 5 bases and J dropped 3 bases, with 10 bases sitting between them. The CDR3 is made up of 14 amino acids. Germline assignment: CDR1 MDHEN and CDR2 SYDVKM. CDR3 nucleotides: TGTGCCAGCAGTGGGGGTTCAGCTAATGAAAAACTGTTTTTT. Translating it yields CASSGGSANEKLFF.

This clonotype has a count of ten or more. V gene TRBV7-6 combines with J gene TRBJ2-2, with a possible D match to TRBD1 (6 bases). V was trimmed by 1 base and J by 2 bases, leaving 8 bases between them. The CDR3 runs 15 residues. Germline lookup yields CDR1 SGHVS and CDR2 FNYEAQ. The CDR3 nucleotides are TGTGCCAGCAGCTTAGGGGGACACAACACCGGGGAGCTGTTTTTT. Translation gives CASSLGGHNTGELFF.

This clonotype was seen at least ten times. V usage is TRBV12-3 or TRBV12-4 and J usage is TRBJ1-5; 9 bases map to TRBD1. The CDR3 spans 13 residues. The ends lost 6 bases at V and 7 bases at J; junction bases unmatched: 4. This CDR3 is CASSGTGFQPQHF. The CDR3 coding sequence is TGTGCCAGCAGCGGGACAGGGTTCCAGCCCCAGCATTTT.

This clonotype was detected ten times or more. J is TRBJ2-5 and V is TRBV3-1; D possibly corresponds to TRBD1 (6 bases). The V end was cut by 0 bases, the J end by 7 bases, with 12 bases between. Per germline, CDR1 LGHDT and CDR2 YNNKEL (reference sequence). The CDR3 contains 14 residues. As DNA, the CDR3 is TGTGCCAGCAGCCAAGAATCCGTCAGGGGGACCCAGTACTTC. Translating gives CASSQESVRGTQYF.

This clonotype occurred many times. V usage is TRBV19 and J usage is TRBJ1-2; maybe TRBD1 (6 bases). Per the germline V gene, CDR1 is LNHDA and CDR2 is SQIVND (reference sequence). Trimming pared 3 bases from V and 6 bases from J, leaving 11 bases between. The CDR3 totals 13 residues. Here the CDR3 DNA reads TGTGCCAGTAGTATCCGGGGGGCCGATGGCTACACCTTC. It encodes CASSIRGADGYTF.

This clonotype was seen many times. V and J are TRBV6-2 or TRBV6-3 and TRBJ2-7, with D unresolved. Trimming cost V 2 bases and J 7 bases, with 9 bases left between them. The CDR3 length is 12 residues. Germline V CDR1 and CDR2: MNHEY, SVGEGT. The CDR3 sequence is CASSYTVGEQYF. The CDR3 coding sequence is TGTGCCAGCAGTTACACCGTTGGGGAGCAGTACTTC.

This clonotype was detected many times. The CDR3 nucleotides are TGTGCCAGCAGTTTAGCGGGGGCCCGCACAGATACGCAGTATTTT. This encodes CASSLAGARTDTQYF. The V and J genes are TRBV6-2 or TRBV6-3 and TRBJ2-3; TRBD2 matches 9 bases. The junction had 3 bases not matched to a gene; V was cut back by 4 bases and J by 1 base. This CDR3 region has 15 residues. Germline V CDR1 and CDR2: MNHEY, SVGEGT.

V is TRBV4-1 and J is TRBJ1-1; a weak D match, TRBD1 (5 bases). Germline CDR1 is MGHRA and CDR2 is YSYEKL. The CDR3 totals 15 residues. V was cut by 6 bases and J by 11 bases, with 25 bases left in between. The chain's CDR3 is CASSPEGKPGTEAFF. The CDR3 coding sequence is TGCGCCAGCAGTCCGGAGGGGAAGCCGGGGACGGAGGCTTTCTTT.

About this clonotype itself: A junction end diverges from the germline sequence, so it may reflect a read error. J is TRBJ1-1 and V is TRBV20-1; 7 positions match TRBD1. Germline loops: CDR1 DFQATT, CDR2 SNEGSKA (reference sequence). There are 15 residues in the CDR3. The CDR3 nucleotides are TGCAGTGCTAGAGCAGGGGGAGCTAGGAACACTGAAGCTCTCTTT. This encodes CSARAGGARNTEALF.

This clonotype came up a few times. The V and J genes are TRBV7-9 and TRBJ1-6; no reliable D call. Germline CDR1 SEHNR, CDR2 FQNEAQ (reference sequence). The CDR3 has 12 residues. V dropped 5 bases and J dropped 8 bases, with 7 bases sitting between them. The CDR3 loop is CASSDQDSPLHF. CDR3 bases: TGTGCCAGCAGCGACCAAGATTCACCCCTCCACTTT.

This clonotype has at least ten counts. The chain carries TRBV6-5 and TRBJ2-1, with no clear D. Per the germline V gene, CDR1 is MNHEY and CDR2 is SVGAGI. The CDR3 extends over 11 amino acids. V lost 2 bases and J 12 bases, leaving 8 bases between the germline ends. The CDR3 is CASSYGIGQFF. CDR3 in DNA: TGTGCCAGCAGTTACGGAATCGGGCAGTTCTTC.

The genes are TRBV20-1 and TRBJ1-2; TRBD1 matches at 7 bases. V lost 0 bases and J lost 8; bases outside the gene matches: 12. The CDR3 length is 15 residues. Looked up from germline, CDR1 is DFQATT and CDR2 is SNEGSKA (reference sequence). CDR3 DNA sequence: TGCAGTGCTAGAGAAGGGGCAGGGGGTGGGAGAGGCTACACCTTC. It yields the protein CSAREGAGGGRGYTF.

This clonotype came up many times. This chain connects TRBV9 to TRBJ2-2; 12 bases map to TRBD2. V shed 4 bases, J shed 1 base, and the junction held 11 bases outside the gene matches. Per the germline V gene, CDR1 is SGDLS and CDR2 is YYNGEE. The CDR3 is 19 residues long. The CDR3 bases are TGTGCCAGCAGCCTCCGACCCCTAGCGGGGGGGATGAACACCGGGGAGCTGTTTTTT. It codes for CASSLRPLAGGMNTGELFF.

This clonotype has a count of ten or more. The rearrangement joins TRBV6-2 or TRBV6-3 to TRBJ2-3; 8 bases match TRBD2. This CDR3 is built from 15 residues. After removal of 6 bases from V and 4 bases from J, the junction contained 9 bases not matched to a gene. Germline-derived CDR1 and CDR2 are MNHEY and SVGEGT. The CDR3 is CASRGLAGRADTQYF. The CDR3 bases are TGTGCCAGCAGGGGGTTAGCGGGGAGGGCAGATACGCAGTATTTT.

Many counts were recorded for this clonotype. V is TRBV12-3 or TRBV12-4 and J is TRBJ1-5; D gene ambiguous. The CDR3 consists of 14 residues. Trimming removed 5 bases at V and 0 bases at J, with 8 bases between. The CDR3 reads CASSRGLSNQPQHF. CDR3 bases: TGTGCCAGCAGTCGAGGGCTTAGCAATCAGCCCCAGCATTTT.

The chain employs TRBV4-1 and TRBJ2-7; D unresolved. CDR1 is MGHRA, CDR2 YSYEKL, per germline. CDR3 size: 13 residues. Trimming left V 3 bases short and J 1 base short, with 7 bases between. The CDR3 nucleotides read TGCGCCAGCAGCCACCCCCCGTCCTACGAGCAGTACTTC. Its translation is CASSHPPSYEQYF.

This clonotype was seen at least ten times. The V and J genes are TRBV19 and TRBJ2-1; no firm D call. Germline CDR1 is LNHDA and CDR2 is SQIVND (reference sequence). V gave up 2 bases and J gave up 7 bases, with 9 bases separating them. The CDR3 sequence is 13 residues long. CDR3 DNA: TGTGCCAGTAGTATAACGGCCGGTAATGAGCAGTTCTTC. The encoded protein is CASSITAGNEQFF. The full variable domain, completed using reference TRBV19 and TRBJ2-1, is DGGITQSPKYLFRKEGQNVTLSCEQNLNHDAMYWYRQDPGQGLRLIYYSQIVNDFQKGDIAEGYSVSREKKESFPLTVTSAQKNPTAFYLCASSITAGNEQFFGPGTRLTVL.

This clonotype has ten or more counts. V is TRBV3-1 and J is TRBJ1-2; TRBD1 matches at 7 bases. Germline V gives CDR1 LGHDT, CDR2 YNNKEL (reference sequence). V shed 3 bases, J shed 3 bases, and the junction held 10 bases outside the gene matches. The length of the CDR3 is 16 residues. The CDR3 DNA reads TGTGCCAGCAGCCAGGGCCAGGGGGGTATATACTATGGCTACACCTTC. It specifies CASSQGQGGIYYGYTF.